The subject of this entry is one TCR beta chain. Its antigen target is currently unknown. Per-nucleotide qualities are absent, and no much larger clonotype sits a single base away. In this study, focal radiation therapy paired with CTLA-4 blockade (ipilimumab) was tested in patients who had chemo-refractory metastatic non-small-cell lung cancer. The data derive from a study of radiotherapy plus CTLA-4 blockade in lung cancer (dated by TCRdb to 2017 to 2018). The study in broad terms: Objective responses occurred in about 19% of enrolled patients, and over 30% achieved disease control.

Libraries came from the immunoSEQ multiplex PCR assay. TCRdb provides this immuneACCESS table in a form limited to in-frame rearrangements. Some clones are lacking; in checked studies, under half of them reflect an unresolved V gene, and why the rest are absent is not known. The sample table holds 30,000 to 45,000 clones, of which around 70% were seen once. The biggest ten clones account for about 11% of the sample. Between the V and J ends, shortened by 4 bases and 6 bases respectively, the junction contains 16 bases. Spanning cysteine to phenylalanine, the CDR3 consists of 15 amino acids. CDR3 DNA only is kept here, 45 bases in frame from base 1. CDR1 and CDR2 are drawn from the germline V gene: SGHTA, FQGNSA. The research as a whole found: The strongest predictors of response, as reported, were early dynamic changes in blood T cell clones along with a rise in serum interferon-beta after radiation. After treatment with radiotherapy and ipilimumab, TCR clones that originated in tumors expanded in peripheral blood.

Sequencing used peripheral blood, obtained from a patient treated with radiotherapy plus ipilimumab. The sequence joins TRBV7-2 to TRBJ2-1; TRBD1 is perhaps the D gene, given 5 matching bases. This TCR was recovered from a human donor with non-small cell lung cancer who had stable disease on radiotherapy plus ipilimumab. The CDR3 loop reads CASSSNLPGINEQFF. The DNA sequence is TGTGCCAGCAGCTCAAACCTCCCAGGGATCAATGAGCAGTTCTTC.